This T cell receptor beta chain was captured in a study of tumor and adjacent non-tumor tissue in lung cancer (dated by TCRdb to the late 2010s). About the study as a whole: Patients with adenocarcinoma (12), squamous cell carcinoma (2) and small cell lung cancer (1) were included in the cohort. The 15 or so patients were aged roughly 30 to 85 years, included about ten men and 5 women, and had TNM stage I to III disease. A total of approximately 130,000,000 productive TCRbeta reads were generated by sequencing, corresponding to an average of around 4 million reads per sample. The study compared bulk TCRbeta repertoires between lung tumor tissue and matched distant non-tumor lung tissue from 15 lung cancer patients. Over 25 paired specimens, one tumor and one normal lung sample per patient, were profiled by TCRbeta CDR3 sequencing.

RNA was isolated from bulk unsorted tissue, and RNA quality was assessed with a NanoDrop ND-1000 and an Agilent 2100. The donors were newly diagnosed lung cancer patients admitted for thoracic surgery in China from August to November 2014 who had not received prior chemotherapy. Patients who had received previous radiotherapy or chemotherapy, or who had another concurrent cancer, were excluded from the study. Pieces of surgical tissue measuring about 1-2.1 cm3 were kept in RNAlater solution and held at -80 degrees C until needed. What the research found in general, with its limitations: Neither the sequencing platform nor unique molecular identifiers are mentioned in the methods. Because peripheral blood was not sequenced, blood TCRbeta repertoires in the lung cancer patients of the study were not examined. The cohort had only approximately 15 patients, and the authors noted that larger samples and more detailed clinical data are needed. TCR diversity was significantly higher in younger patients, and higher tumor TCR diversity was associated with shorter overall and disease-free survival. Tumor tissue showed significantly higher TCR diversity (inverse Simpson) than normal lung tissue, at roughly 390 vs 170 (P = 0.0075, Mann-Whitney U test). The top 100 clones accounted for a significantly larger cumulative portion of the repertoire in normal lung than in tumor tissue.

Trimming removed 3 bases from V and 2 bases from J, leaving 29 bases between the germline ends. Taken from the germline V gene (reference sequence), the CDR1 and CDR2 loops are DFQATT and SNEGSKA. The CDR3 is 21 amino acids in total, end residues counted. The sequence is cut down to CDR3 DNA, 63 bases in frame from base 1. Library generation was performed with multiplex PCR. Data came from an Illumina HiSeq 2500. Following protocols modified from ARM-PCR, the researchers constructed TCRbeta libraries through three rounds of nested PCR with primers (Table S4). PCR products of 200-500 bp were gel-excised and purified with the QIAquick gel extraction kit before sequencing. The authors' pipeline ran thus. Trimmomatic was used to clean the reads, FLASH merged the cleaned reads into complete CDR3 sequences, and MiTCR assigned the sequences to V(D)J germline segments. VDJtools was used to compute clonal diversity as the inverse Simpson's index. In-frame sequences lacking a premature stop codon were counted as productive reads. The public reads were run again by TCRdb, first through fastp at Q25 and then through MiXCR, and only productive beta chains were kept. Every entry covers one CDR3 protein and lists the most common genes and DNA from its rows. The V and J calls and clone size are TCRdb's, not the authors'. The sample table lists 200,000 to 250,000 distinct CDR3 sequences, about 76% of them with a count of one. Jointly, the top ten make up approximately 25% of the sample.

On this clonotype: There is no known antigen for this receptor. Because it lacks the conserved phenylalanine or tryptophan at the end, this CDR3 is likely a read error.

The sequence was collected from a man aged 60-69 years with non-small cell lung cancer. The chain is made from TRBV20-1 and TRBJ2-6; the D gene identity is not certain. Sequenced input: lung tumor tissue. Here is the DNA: TGCAGTGCTAGGAACGCCCCTGAGACGGCAGGTAGTAGGGCTGGGGCCAACGTCCTGACTATC. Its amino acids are CSARNAPETAGSRAGANVLTI.